Below, 18 T cell receptor beta chains from the same sample are listed, as sequenced in a study of PD-1 blockade in mismatch repair-deficient tumors. Profiling relied on immunoSEQ multiplex PCR, and the TCRdb table lists in-frame clones only, not all of them. In the table there are roughly 110,000 clones, 60% to 85% of which are singletons. The input for sequencing was peripheral blood, taken about 60 weeks after starting pembrolizumab. The receptors were sampled from an adult with mismatch repair-deficient cancer.

The chain joins TRBV9 to TRBJ1-5; D gene ambiguous. CDR1 is SGDLS, CDR2 YYNGEE, per germline. This CDR3 spans 14 amino acids. V was cut by 0 bases and J by 3 bases, with 7 bases left in between. The CDR3 bases are TGTGCCAGCAGCGTAGGACCGATCAATCAGCCCCAGCATTTT. Translating it yields CASSVGPINQPQHF. The full variable domain, its missing parts supplied by reference TRBV9 and TRBJ1-5, is DSGVTQTPKHLITATGQRVTLRCSPRSGDLSVYWYQQSLDQGLQFLIQYYNGEERAKGNILERFSAQQFPDLHSELNLSSLELGDSALYFCASSVGPINQPQHFGDGTRLSIL.

CDR3 residues: CAISQGGGNEKLFF. The CDR3 coding sequence is TGTGCCATCTCTCAGGGAGGAGGTAATGAAAAACTGTTTTTT. The rearrangement uses TRBV10-3 and TRBJ1-4, with D possibly being TRBD1 (5 bases). Germline V gives CDR1 ENHRY, CDR2 SYGVKD. The V and J ends lost 8 bases and 4 bases respectively, with 14 bases between them. This CDR3 has 14 amino acids.

The chain joins TRBV6-1 to TRBJ2-7, with 9 positions matching TRBD1. With 1 base clipped from V and 3 bases from J, the junction kept 7 bases outside the gene matches. Germline V lookup: CDR1 MNHNS, CDR2 SASEGT. This CDR3 has 16 amino acids. The CDR3 DNA reads TGTGCCAGCAGTGAAGGAATAGGGACAGGGCGCTACGAGCAGTACTTC. Encoded protein: CASSEGIGTGRYEQYF.

In its sample, this clone was seen a few times. The chain employs TRBV19 and TRBJ2-7; D unclear. The CDR3 contains 14 residues. V dropped 8 bases and J dropped 0 bases, with 14 bases sitting between them. Germline V gives CDR1 LNHDA, CDR2 SQIVND (reference sequence). CDR3 DNA: TGTGCCAGTGGCAAGGTGGCCGGCTCCTACGAGCAGTACTTC. As protein: CASGKVAGSYEQYF.

V gene TRBV4-1 combines with J gene TRBJ2-1; 10 bases are shared with TRBD1. V lost 0 bases, J lost 3 bases, and 14 bases stayed unmatched. CDR1 is MGHRA, CDR2 YSYEKL, per germline. This CDR3 region has 20 residues. Written as DNA, the CDR3 is TGCGCCAGCAGCCAAGACTCAGGACAGGGGGTACTCGCCCTCTACAATGAGCAGTTCTTC. As protein: CASSQDSGQGVLALYNEQFF.

V is TRBV19 and J is TRBJ2-7; D is unclear. V was pared by 5 bases and J by 6 bases, with 11 bases between. CDR3 size: 12 residues. Germline values: CDR1 LNHDA, CDR2 SQIVND (reference sequence). Written as DNA, the CDR3 is TGTGCCAGTAGTGTGGGTTTGGGCGAGCAGTACTTC. It specifies CASSVGLGEQYF.

V and J are TRBV19 and TRBJ1-1; no firm D call. The germline V gene encodes CDR1 LNHDA and CDR2 SQIVND (reference sequence). The CDR3 has 16 amino acids. V lost 3 bases and J 3 bases, leaving 17 bases between the germline ends. The CDR3 is CASSIPRAKVDTEAFF. The CDR3 coding sequence is TGTGCCAGTAGTATCCCCCGGGCCAAAGTGGACACTGAAGCTTTCTTT.

Remarks on this clone: The sample has other DNA sequences that encode this CDR3 too. V gene TRBV28 combines with J gene TRBJ1-4; 7 bases are a match to TRBD1. Germline V gives CDR1 MDHEN, CDR2 SYDVKM. The CDR3 covers 15 residues. V lost 4 bases and J lost 4; bases outside the gene matches: 6. The CDR3 DNA follows: TGTGCCAGCAGTTCCCCGACAGGGAGTAATGAAAAACTGTTTTTT. This gives the protein CASSSPTGSNEKLFF.

The rearrangement links TRBV9 to TRBJ2-2, with 7 bases aligning to TRBD2. With 0 bases clipped from V and 2 bases from J, the junction kept 4 bases outside the gene matches. The length of the CDR3 is 16 residues. CDR1 is SGDLS and CDR2 is YYNGEE in the germline V gene. CDR3 region: CASSVGASGNTGELFF. The CDR3 DNA is TGTGCCAGCAGCGTAGGGGCTAGCGGTAACACCGGGGAGCTGTTTTTT.

V gene TRBV5-1 combines with J gene TRBJ2-3; 12 nucleotides line up with TRBD1. The trim removed 6 bases at V and 6 bases at J, leaving 14 bases unmatched. Per germline, CDR1 SGHRS and CDR2 YFSETQ. CDR3 length equals 17 residues. CDR3 region: CASIPRPGQGAIDTQYF. The CDR3 nucleotides are TGCGCCAGCATCCCTAGACCGGGACAGGGGGCAATTGATACGCAGTATTTT.

CDR3 DNA: TGTGCCAGCAGCTTGTCAGGATCAGCGGGATCACTCGAGCAGTACTTC. Translating it yields CASSLSGSAGSLEQYF. The rearrangement joins TRBV5-4 to TRBJ2-7; 7 bases fit TRBD2. The length of the CDR3 is 16 residues. The J segment lost 6 bases and the V segment lost 1 base, leaving 13 bases of the junction unmatched. The germline gives CDR1 SGHNT, CDR2 YYREEE (reference sequence). Filled out from reference TRBV5-4 and TRBJ2-7, the complete variable domain reads ETGVTQSPTHLIKTRGQQVTLRCSSQSGHNTVSWYQQALGQGPQFIFQYYREEENGRGNFPPRFSGLQFPNYSSELNVNALELDDSALYLCASSLSGSAGSLEQYFGPGTRLTVT.

The V gene is TRBV7-6, the J gene TRBJ2-1; D unresolved. Per germline, CDR1 SGHVS and CDR2 FNYEAQ. This CDR3 has 15 amino acids. Trimming stripped 1 base from V and 5 bases from J, with 12 bases between. The CDR3 loop is CASSLDRNPHNEQFF. The CDR3 DNA reads TGTGCCAGCAGCTTAGATCGTAATCCCCACAATGAGCAGTTCTTC.

This clone has only one observation. This chain links TRBV14 with TRBJ1-2, with D perhaps matching TRBD1 (6 bases). Trimming removed 0 bases at V and 1 base at J, with 6 bases between. Germline CDR1 is SGHDN and CDR2 is FVKESK. The CDR3 sequence is 14 residues long. CDR3 sequence: CASSQDRGNYGYTF. In DNA, the CDR3 is TGTGCCAGCAGCCAAGACAGGGGTAACTATGGCTACACCTTC. The full variable domain, with the rest looked up from reference TRBV14 and TRBJ1-2, is EAGVTQFPSHSVIEKGQTVTLRCDPISGHDNLYWYRRVMGKEIKFLLHFVKESKQDESGMPNNRFLAERTGGTYSTLKVQPAELEDSGVYFCASSQDRGNYGYTFGSGTRLTVV.

V and J are TRBV5-4 and TRBJ2-3; TRBD1 is a possible D gene (7 bases). V was pared by 2 bases and J by 10 bases, with 23 bases between. Germline V gene sequence: CDR1 SGHNT, CDR2 YYREEE (reference sequence). The CDR3 is 16 amino acids. The CDR3 here is CASSLGGGTQKEAQYF. Written as DNA, the CDR3 is TGTGCCAGCAGCTTAGGGGGCGGGACCCAAAAAGAAGCGCAGTATTTT.

The rearrangement links TRBV5-6 to TRBJ2-3, with a weak D call TRBD2 (6 bases). Between the trimmed V and J ends, which lost 2 bases and 4 bases, there was a span of 14 bases. Germline-derived CDR1 and CDR2 are SGHDT and YYEEEE. The CDR3 contains 15 residues. The CDR3 DNA reads TGTGCCAGCAGCTTTGGCGGGACGGGGCCAGATACGCAGTATTTT. This gives the protein CASSFGGTGPDTQYF.

The rearrangement links TRBV4-3 to TRBJ1-1; D uncertain. V lost 2 bases and J lost 4, with 11 bases in between. Germline V gene lookup returns CDR1 LGHNA and CDR2 YSLEER. The CDR3 consists of 14 residues. The CDR3 protein is CASSQQEFSTEAFF. Here the CDR3 DNA reads TGCGCCAGCAGCCAACAGGAGTTTTCCACTGAAGCTTTCTTT.

The chain uses TRBV5-1 and TRBJ2-7; D is unclear. The CDR3 is made up of 13 amino acids. Trimming shortened V by 2 bases and J by 3 bases, and 9 bases separated the two germline ends. CDR1 is SGHRS and CDR2 is YFSETQ in the germline V gene. The CDR3 region is CASSLGTNYEQYF. Written as DNA, the CDR3 is TGCGCCAGCAGCTTAGGCACAAACTACGAGCAGTACTTC.

In regard to this clone: The identical CDR3 is also encoded by other nucleotide sequences in the sample. The chain links TRBV7-2 to TRBJ2-6, with no clear D. Per the germline V gene, CDR1 is SGHTA and CDR2 is FQGNSA. The CDR3 has 12 amino acids. The germline V and J ends were trimmed by 4 bases and 4 bases, with 2 bases remaining between them. The CDR3 loop reads CASSSGANVLTF. The DNA of the CDR3 is TGTGCCAGCAGCTCCGGGGCCAACGTCCTGACTTTC.